This TCR beta chain was sequenced in a study of glioma-infiltrating T cells after dendritic cell vaccination. Study overall: Between about 2002 and 2012, patients got autologous tumor lysate-pulsed dendritic cell vaccines. Study-wide results and limits: Complete blood and tumor specimen sets were limited to few patients. TCR clonality showed no direct relationship with survival.

Amplification used 60 V beta primers and 13 J beta primers. Measured with immunoSEQ multiplex PCR; TCRdb has only the in-frame clones, and not every one. The repertoire includes around 96,000 clones, 75% to 85% of them detected once, and approximately 6% sits in the top ten. With regard to this clone: As yet, its antigen is unknown.

Trimming left V 1 base short and J 8 bases short, with 15 bases between. This CDR3 has 14 residues. In germline, CDR1 is GTSNPN, CDR2 SVGIG (reference sequence). This chain links TRBV30 with TRBJ2-1, with a possible D match to TRBD2 (6 bases). This receptor was taken from a human donor with glioblastoma. The sequencing used blood, collected before dendritic cell vaccination. CDR3 sequence (DNA): TGTGCCTGGAGTGCTGCGGGGTACCCATATGAGCAGTTCTTC. It encodes CAWSAAGYPYEQFF.